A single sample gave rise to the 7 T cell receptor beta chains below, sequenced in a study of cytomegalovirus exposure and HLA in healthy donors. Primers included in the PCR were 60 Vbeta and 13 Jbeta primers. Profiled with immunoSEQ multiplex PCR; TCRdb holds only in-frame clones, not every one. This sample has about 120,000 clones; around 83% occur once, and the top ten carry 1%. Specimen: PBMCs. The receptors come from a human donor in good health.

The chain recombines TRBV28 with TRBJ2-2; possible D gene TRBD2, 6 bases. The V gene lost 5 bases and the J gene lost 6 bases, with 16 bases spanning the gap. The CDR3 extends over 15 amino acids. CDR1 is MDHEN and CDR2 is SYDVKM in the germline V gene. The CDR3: CASSPLREVSGELFF. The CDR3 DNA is TGTGCCAGCAGTCCCCTCAGGGAGGTTTCCGGGGAGCTGTTTTTT.

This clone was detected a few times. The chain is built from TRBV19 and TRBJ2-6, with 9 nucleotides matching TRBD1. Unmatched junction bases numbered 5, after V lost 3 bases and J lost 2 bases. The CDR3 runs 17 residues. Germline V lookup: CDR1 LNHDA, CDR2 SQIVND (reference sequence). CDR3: CASSMGTGLAGANVLTF. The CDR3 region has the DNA TGTGCCAGTAGTATGGGGACAGGGTTGGCTGGGGCCAACGTCCTGACTTTC.

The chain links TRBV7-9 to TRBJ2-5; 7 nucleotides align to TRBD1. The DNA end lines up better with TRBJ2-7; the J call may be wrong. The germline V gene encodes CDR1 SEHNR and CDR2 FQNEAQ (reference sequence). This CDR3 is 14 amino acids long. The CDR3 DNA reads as TGTGCCAGCAGCTTGGGGACAGACGGATACGAGCAGTACTTC. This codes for CASSLGTDGYEQYF.

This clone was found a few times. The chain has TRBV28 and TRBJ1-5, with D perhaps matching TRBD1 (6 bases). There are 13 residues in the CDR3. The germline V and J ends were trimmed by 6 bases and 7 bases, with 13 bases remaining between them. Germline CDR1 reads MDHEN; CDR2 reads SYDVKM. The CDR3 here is CASRDTGTQPQHF. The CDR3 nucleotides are TGTGCCAGCAGAGATACAGGGACACAGCCCCAGCATTTT.

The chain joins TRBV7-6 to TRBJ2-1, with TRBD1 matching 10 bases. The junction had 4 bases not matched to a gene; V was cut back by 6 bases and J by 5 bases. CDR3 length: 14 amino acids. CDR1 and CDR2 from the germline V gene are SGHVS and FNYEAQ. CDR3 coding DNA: TGTGCCAGCAGGGGACAGGGGTGGAACAATGAGCAGTTCTTC. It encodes CASRGQGWNNEQFF.

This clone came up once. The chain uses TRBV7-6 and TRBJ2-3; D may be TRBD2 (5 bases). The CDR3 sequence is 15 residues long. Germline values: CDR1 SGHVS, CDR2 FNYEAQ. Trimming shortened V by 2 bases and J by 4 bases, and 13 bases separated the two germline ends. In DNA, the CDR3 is TGTGCCAGCAGCTTATTAGGGAGTAGCGCAGATACGCAGTATTTT. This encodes CASSLLGSSADTQYF.

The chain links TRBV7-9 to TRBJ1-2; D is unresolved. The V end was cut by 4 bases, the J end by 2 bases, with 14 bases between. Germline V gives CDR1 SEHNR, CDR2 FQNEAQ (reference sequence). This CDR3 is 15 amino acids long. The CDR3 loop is CASSSSQDSNYGYTF. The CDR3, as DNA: TGTGCCAGCAGCTCCTCTCAGGATTCCAACTATGGCTACACCTTC.